These T cell receptor beta chains were read from a single sample in a study of blood T cell repertoires in COVID-19. Sequenced by immunoSEQ multiplex PCR; TCRdb stores in-frame clones only, minus some. The sample lists about 250,000 clones; 88% were seen once. Sequencing was carried out using PBMCs or T cells enriched from blood (not recorded which). Receptors were obtained from a woman in her forties or fifties who had recovered from COVID-19. CDR3s include the opening cysteine and the closing phenylalanine or tryptophan. A D gene is named only where the DNA matches it firmly. Only some rows state a clone size, as once, few, many or a class for expanded clones.

few NA TRBJ2-7 TRBV11-2 CASSSRDSYEQYF TGTGCCAGCAGCTCCCGGGACTCCTACGAGCAGTACTTC
NA TRBD1 TRBJ1-2 TRBV10-3 CATGKQGADGYTF TGTGCCACTGGGAAACAGGGGGCGGATGGCTACACCTTC
NA NA TRBJ1-5 TRBV6-5 CASSSEAAGVQPQHF TGTGCCAGCAGTAGCGAGGCGGCAGGGGTTCAGCCCCAGCATTTT
NA TRBD1 TRBJ2-1 TRBV7-3 CASSLTPGQGPYNEQFF TGTGCCAGCAGCCTGACACCGGGACAGGGGCCCTACAATGAGCAGTTCTTC
NA NA TRBJ2-7 TRBV12-3/TRBV12-4 CASSFRQGGEQYF TGTGCCAGCAGTTTTCGGCAGGGTGGCGAGCAGTACTTC
few TRBD1 TRBJ1-2 TRBV29-1 CSVAGQLYGYTF TGCAGCGTGGCGGGACAGCTGTATGGCTACACCTTC
NA TRBD2 TRBJ2-1 TRBV27 CASSPGTSGSWNEQFF TGTGCCAGCAGTCCCGGGACTAGCGGGAGTTGGAATGAGCAGTTCTTC
few TRBD1 TRBJ2-1 TRBV7-3 CASSPDRAPYNEQFF TGTGCCAGCAGCCCTGACAGGGCCCCCTACAATGAGCAGTTCTTC
NA NA TRBJ2-1 TRBV9 CASSVDGSRYEQFF TGTGCCAGCAGCGTAGACGGGTCTCGGTATGAGCAGTTCTTC
NA NA TRBJ2-2 TRBV6-2/TRBV6-3 CATSRDSTGELFF TGTGCCACCAGCCGGGACTCGACCGGGGAGCTGTTTTTT
once NA TRBJ1-1 TRBV28 CASGEQMNTEAFF TGTGCCAGCGGTGAACAGATGAACACTGAAGCTTTCTTT
NA NA TRBJ2-2 TRBV7-2 CASSPLKFAGGTGELFF TGTGCCAGCAGCCCCCTAAAATTCGCCGGCGGCACCGGGGAGCTGTTTTTT
NA NA TRBJ1-6 TRBV30 CAWRRRGGNYNSPLHF TGTGCCTGGAGGCGACGCGGGGGAAACTATAATTCACCCCTCCACTTT
NA NA TRBJ2-1 TRBV7-2 CASSLFAGARDEQFF TGTGCCAGCAGCTTATTTGCGGGCGCCCGGGATGAGCAGTTCTTC
NA NA TRBJ2-6 TRBV6-6 CASSPTVGANVLTF TGTGCCAGCAGTCCAACGGTTGGGGCCAACGTCCTGACTTTC
NA TRBD2 TRBJ2-1 TRBV5-1 CASSGGTSLHEQFF TGCGCCAGCAGCGGCGGGACTAGTCTGCATGAGCAGTTCTTC
NA NA TRBJ2-1 TRBV11-3 CASSLSITGSGEQFF TGTGCCAGCAGCCTCTCGATTACAGGGTCAGGTGAGCAGTTCTTC
NA NA TRBJ1-4 TRBV19 CASSSYGPALLNEKLFF TGTGCCAGTAGTAGTTACGGCCCAGCATTACTAAATGAAAAACTGTTTTTT
NA TRBD1 TRBJ2-1 TRBV11-3 CASSSRDRESYNEQFF TGTGCCAGCAGCTCCCGGGACAGGGAATCCTACAATGAGCAGTTCTTC
NA TRBD1 TRBJ1-1 TRBV28 CASSFLPDRGAFF TGTGCCAGCAGTTTTCTGCCGGACAGGGGAGCTTTCTTT
NA TRBD2 TRBJ2-1 TRBV29-1 CSVERLAGGDNEQFF TGCAGCGTTGAGCGACTAGCGGGAGGCGACAATGAGCAGTTCTTC
NA NA TRBJ1-6 TRBV9 CASSAEGASYNSPLHF TGTGCCAGCAGCGCCGAAGGGGCTTCCTATAATTCACCCCTCCACTTT
NA TRBD1 TRBJ2-3 TRBV7-3 CASSPTGVPIDTQYF TGTGCCAGCAGCCCGACAGGGGTTCCGATCGATACGCAGTATTTT
NA TRBD2 TRBJ2-2 TRBV12-3/TRBV12-4 CASSGLVSGELFF TGTGCCAGCAGTGGACTAGTTTCCGGGGAGCTGTTTTTT
NA TRBD2 TRBJ2-2 TRBV7-9 CASSFGLAPTGELFF TGTGCCAGCAGCTTCGGACTAGCCCCCACCGGGGAGCTGTTTTTT
NA TRBD2 TRBJ2-7 TRBV28 CASSKTSGSVGEQYF TGTGCCAGCAGTAAGACTAGCGGGAGTGTGGGCGAGCAGTACTTC
few TRBD1 TRBJ2-7 TRBV2 CASSEADRARYEQYF TGTGCCAGCAGTGAAGCCGACAGGGCGCGATACGAGCAGTACTTC
NA NA TRBJ1-4 TRBV2 CASSERGPTNEKLFF TGTGCCAGCAGTGAAAGGGGCCCCACTAATGAAAAACTGTTTTTT
NA TRBD1 TRBJ2-3 TRBV27 CASSFRGSYTDTQYF TGTGCCAGCAGTTTCAGGGGGAGTTATACAGATACGCAGTATTTT
NA TRBD1 TRBJ1-1 TRBV5-6 CASSLAIRTGGNTEAFF TGTGCCAGCAGCTTGGCTATTAGGACAGGAGGAAACACTGAAGCTTTCTTT
NA TRBD2 TRBJ2-1 TRBV3-1/TRBV3-2 CASSQDTGLAGVNEQFF TGTGCCAGCAGCCAAGACACCGGACTAGCGGGAGTCAATGAGCAGTTCTTC
NA NA TRBJ2-7 TRBV7-2 CASSPLWTKNHYEQYF TGTGCCAGCAGCCCTCTATGGACTAAAAACCACTACGAGCAGTACTTC
NA TRBD2 TRBJ2-1 TRBV4-2 CASSPPIAGGTNEQFF TGTGCCAGCAGCCCCCCGATAGCGGGAGGGACCAATGAGCAGTTCTTC
NA TRBD1 TRBJ2-7 TRBV28 CASTKIMGQGFYEQYF TGTGCCAGCACCAAGATTATGGGACAGGGATTTTACGAGCAGTACTTC
NA NA TRBJ1-1 TRBV5-5 CASSPLGLNTEAFF TGTGCCAGCAGCCCATTGGGCCTGAACACTGAAGCTTTCTTT
once NA TRBJ2-5 TRBV7-2 CASSLVQETQYF TGTGCCAGCAGCTTAGTACAAGAGACCCAGTACTTC
NA NA TRBJ1-2 TRBV6-1 CASSERQGTNYGYTF TGTGCCAGCAGTGAACGGCAGGGAACTAACTATGGCTACACCTTC
NA TRBD2 TRBJ2-5 TRBV3-1/TRBV3-2 CASSQPSGAQDGTQYF TGTGCCAGCAGCCAACCTAGCGGCGCCCAAGATGGGACCCAGTACTTC
NA NA TRBJ2-2 TRBV5-5 CASSVTASITGELFF TGTGCCAGCAGCGTGACAGCTTCAATCACCGGGGAGCTGTTTTTT
NA TRBD1 TRBJ2-5 TRBV11-2 CASSSITGGETQYF TGTGCCAGCAGCTCAATTACAGGGGGGGAGACCCAGTACTTC
NA NA TRBJ1-1 TRBV4-2 CASSQDSGFQAGGTFF TGTGCCAGCAGCCAAGATAGTGGGTTTCAGGCGGGGGGTACTTTCTTT
NA NA TRBJ1-2 TRBV4-2 CASSYRVDYGYTF TGTGCCAGCAGCTACAGGGTTGACTATGGCTACACCTTC
NA NA TRBJ2-1 TRBV4-2 CASSQDRQGSEQFF TGTGCCAGCAGCCAAGATAGGCAGGGAAGTGAGCAGTTCTTC
NA NA TRBJ1-6 TRBV6-2/TRBV6-3 CASSPGRGIANSPLHF TGTGCCAGCAGCCCAGGGAGGGGAATTGCTAATTCACCCCTCCACTTT
NA NA TRBJ1-1 TRBV27 CASSFSGFSDTEAFF TGTGCCAGCAGTTTTTCAGGATTTTCGGACACTGAAGCTTTCTTT
NA NA TRBJ1-6 TRBV5-6 CASTLRTGASSYNSPLHF TGTGCCAGCACCTTACGAACAGGCGCCAGCTCCTATAATTCACCCCTCCACTTT
NA NA TRBJ2-3 TRBV15 CATSREIGGNTDTQYF TGTGCCACCAGCAGAGAAATAGGAGGGAACACAGATACGCAGTATTTT
NA NA TRBJ2-7 TRBV28 CASNWGTKGEQYF TGTGCCAGCAATTGGGGCACCAAAGGGGAGCAGTACTTC